Presented here are 31 T cell receptor beta chains from one specimen sequenced in a study of Tregs in tolerant kidney transplant recipients. Libraries were prepared by immunoSEQ multiplex PCR; TCRdb keeps only in-frame clonotypes and omits some of them. Found here are about 48,000 clones; the top ten clones hold 0.7% to 0.95%. This material consisted of CD4+ T cells from blood, taken before the transplant. Receptors were obtained from a human donor who received a combined kidney and bone marrow transplant.

A note on this clone: The read terminates 3 residues before the CDR3 end, so the remaining end is supplied by the germline J gene. V gene TRBV2 combines with J gene TRBJ2-4; TRBD2 aligns across 7 bases. The CDR3 loop spans 15 amino acids. Unmatched junction bases numbered 8, after V lost 4 bases and J lost 5 bases. Germline lookup yields CDR1 SNHLY and CDR2 FYNNEI. CDR3 amino acids: CASSVEAGRENIQYF. Partial CDR3 DNA: TGTGCCAGCAGTGTCGAAGCGGGACGGGAAAACATT.

Regarding this clone: The CDR3 end lies 3 residues beyond the end of the read and is filled in from the germline J gene. The chain has TRBV19 and TRBJ2-1, with D possibly TRBD1 on 6 matching bases. This CDR3 is built from 15 residues. Germline CDR1 reads LNHDA; CDR2 reads SQIVND (reference sequence). Between the trimmed V and J ends, which lost 3 bases and 3 bases, there was a span of 12 bases. Incomplete CDR3 DNA: TGTGCCAGTAGTATCGTGGGACACGACTACAATGAG. Translating it yields CASSIVGHDYNE. The full CDR3 sequence reads CASSIVGHDYNEQFF. Drawing the rest from reference TRBV19 and TRBJ2-1, the complete variable domain is DGGITQSPKYLFRKEGQNVTLSCEQNLNHDAMYWYRQDPGQGLRLIYYSQIVNDFQKGDIAEGYSVSREKKESFPLTVTSAQKNPTAFYLCASSIVGHDYNEQFFGPGTRLTVL.

On this clone: The CDR3 end falls 3 residues outside the read, so it is completed with the germline J gene. V gene TRBV2 combines with J gene TRBJ1-2; 7 nucleotides align to TRBD1. The CDR3 runs to 12 residues. Germline CDR1 reads SNHLY; CDR2 reads FYNNEI. CDR3 protein: CASRIQGRGYTF. CDR3 DNA (partial): TGTGCCAGCAGGATACAGGGGAGGGGC.

As concerns this clone: The CDR3 extends 3 residues past the end of the read, so its final part is completed from the germline J gene. The chain is built from TRBV7-3 and TRBJ2-3; D remains unclear. Between the trimmed V and J ends, which lost 4 bases and 1 base, there was a span of 12 bases. Germline V gives CDR1 SGHTA, CDR2 FQGTGA. The CDR3 loop spans 15 amino acids. CDR3 residues: CASSSYTSGTDTQYF. Partial CDR3 DNA: TGTGCCAGCAGCTCTTATACGTCGGGCACAGATACG.

In the case of this clone: Read sequence stops 3 residues before the CDR3 end, and the germline J gene provides the missing end. The chain joins TRBV7-2 to TRBJ2-1; 9 positions agree with TRBD2. Losses at the gene ends were 0 bases for V and 7 bases for J; bases not matched to a gene: 10. The CDR3 length is 17 residues. CDR1 and CDR2 from the germline V gene are SGHTA and FQGNSA. This chain's CDR3 is CASSLALGASGINEQFF. CDR3 DNA, as far as it was read: TGTGCCAGCAGCTTAGCGTTAGGGGCTAGCGGGATTAATGAG.

Worth noting for this clone: The read falls 3 residues short of the CDR3 end, and the missing part is taken from the germline J gene. This chain links TRBV29-1 with TRBJ1-1; possible D gene TRBD1, 6 bases. The germline gives CDR1 SQVTM, CDR2 ANQGSEA. The V end was cut by 4 bases, the J end by 5 bases, with 14 bases between. This CDR3 is built from 13 residues. CDR3 bases read: TGCAGCGTTGTTACCAGGGGCGGGACTGAA. Translated, it gives CSVVTRGGTE. The full CDR3 reads CSVVTRGGTEAFF.

Comment on this clone: Coverage ceases 3 residues before the CDR3 finishes, and the germline J gene fills in the end. This chain connects TRBV20-1 to TRBJ2-2, with 8 bases identical to TRBD2. Germline lookup yields CDR1 DFQATT and CDR2 SNEGSKA (reference sequence). This CDR3 spans 14 amino acids. Trimming cost V 5 bases and J 3 bases; bases outside gene matches: 5. CDR3 amino acids: CSADSGDYTGELFF. The sequenced part of the CDR3 DNA is TGCAGTGCTGATAGCGGGGATTACACCGGGGAG.

Note on this clone: The sequenced fragment ends 3 residues before the CDR3 boundary, so the rest is inferred from the germline J gene. V and J are TRBV13 and TRBJ2-2; 13 nucleotides agree with TRBD2. Germline CDR1 PRHDT, CDR2 FYEKMQ (reference sequence). CDR3 length: 16 amino acids. V gave up 4 bases and J gave up 4 bases; unmatched junction bases: 3. CDR3 bases read: TGTGCCAGCAGCTACACTAGCGGGAGGGTCACCGGGGAG. Translating gives CASSYTSGRVTGE. In full, the CDR3 reads CASSYTSGRVTGELFF.

Notes on this clone: The sequence runs out 3 residues before the end of the CDR3; the remainder is reconstructed from the germline J gene. The chain uses TRBV4-1 and TRBJ2-7; 9 positions match TRBD2. Germline V lookup: CDR1 MGHRA, CDR2 YSYEKL. The V segment lost 3 bases and the J segment 0 bases; nucleotides outside the gene matches: 9. The CDR3 covers 17 residues. The part of the CDR3 DNA that was read is TGCGCCAGCAGCCAGACGACTAGCGGAGGGAGCTCCTACGAG. Its translation: CASSQTTSGGSSYE. The entire CDR3 sequence reads CASSQTTSGGSSYEQYF.

Note on this clone: The missing CDR3 end, 3 residues past where the read stops, is filled in from the germline J gene. V and J are TRBV7-3 and TRBJ2-7; D gene ambiguous. The CDR3 runs to 15 residues. Germline V lookup: CDR1 SGHTA, CDR2 FQGTGA. Trimming pared 4 bases from V and 0 bases from J, leaving 13 bases between. The CDR3 reads CASSSPAVSSYEQYF. Incomplete CDR3 DNA: TGTGCCAGCAGCTCCCCGGCGGTGAGCTCCTACGAG. Drawing the rest from reference TRBV7-3 and TRBJ2-7, the complete variable domain is GAGVSQTPSNKVTEKGKYVELRCDPISGHTALYWYRQSLGQGPEFLIYFQGTGAADDSGLPNDRFFAVRPEGSVSTLKIQRTERGDSAVYLCASSSPAVSSYEQYFGPGTRLTVT.

Comments on this clone: The read ends 3 residues early relative to the CDR3; the germline J gene fills the gap. This chain joins TRBV20-1 and TRBJ2-7, with D tentatively TRBD1 (6 bases). V was shortened by 4 bases and J by 5 bases, with 9 bases between the two germline ends. The CDR3 has 11 amino acids. From germline, CDR1 is DFQATT and CDR2 SNEGSKA (reference sequence). The CDR3 bases that were read are TGCAGTGCTAAGGGGGACCACGAG. Protein: CSAKGDHE. The entire CDR3 reads CSAKGDHEQYF.

Remarks on this clone: The sequenced fragment ends 3 residues before the CDR3 boundary, so the rest is inferred from the germline J gene. This chain connects TRBV20-1 to TRBJ2-1, with D uncertain. Germline lookup yields CDR1 DFQATT and CDR2 SNEGSKA (reference sequence). V lost 5 bases, J lost 0 bases, and 11 bases lay in between. CDR3 length: 14 residues. CDR3 DNA (partial): TGCAGTGCTCCGCCTAGGAGCTCCTACAATGAG. Protein product: CSAPPRSSYNE. The full CDR3 reads CSAPPRSSYNEQFF.

Comment on this clone: Coverage ceases 3 residues before the CDR3 finishes, and the germline J gene fills in the end. V usage is TRBV20-1 and J usage is TRBJ2-7; TRBD2 matches 8 bases. The CDR3 runs 13 residues. From germline, CDR1 is DFQATT and CDR2 SNEGSKA (reference sequence). The ends lost 5 bases at V and 6 bases at J; junction bases unmatched: 9. CDR3 region: CSAPTGTRIEQYF. The sequenced CDR3 bases are TGCAGTGCTCCTACCGGGACTAGAATCGAG.

A word on this clone: With the read ending 3 residues before the CDR3 end, the germline J gene is used to fill in that end. This sequence joins TRBV7-9 and TRBJ1-2, with 7 bases lining up with TRBD1. The CDR3 contains 13 residues. The V segment lost 5 bases and the J segment 4 bases; nucleotides outside the gene matches: 4. From germline, CDR1 is SEHNR and CDR2 FQNEAQ (reference sequence). The CDR3 loop reads CASSRDSSYGYTF. The part of the CDR3 DNA that was read is TGTGCCAGCAGCCGGGACAGCTCCTATGGC.

Turning to this clone: The CDR3 goes on 3 residues after the read ends, and that part is filled in from the germline J gene. This chain links TRBV5-1 with TRBJ2-5, with D possibly matching TRBD1 (6 bases). Trimming shortened V by 0 bases and J by 5 bases, and 14 bases separated the two germline ends. Germline assignment: CDR1 SGHRS and CDR2 YFSETQ. The CDR3 loop spans 15 amino acids. CDR3 sequence: CASSLVTGPQETQYF. The part of the CDR3 DNA that was read is TGCGCCAGCAGCTTGGTCACAGGGCCGCAGGAGACC.

In regard to this clone: The read halts 3 residues ahead of the CDR3 end, with the missing end drawn from the germline J gene. The chain has TRBV2 and TRBJ1-3, with D maybe TRBD1 (5 bases). There are 15 residues in the CDR3. The germline gives CDR1 SNHLY, CDR2 FYNNEI. Trimming took off 4 bases at V and 4 bases at J, with 14 bases between the two ends. CDR3 residues: CASSVRGYGGNTIYF. Incomplete CDR3 DNA: TGTGCCAGCAGTGTTAGGGGATATGGGGGAAACACC.

Worth noting for this clone: The CDR3 extends 3 residues past the end of the read, so its final part is completed from the germline J gene. The chain recombines TRBV20-1 with TRBJ2-7, with 12 bases lining up with TRBD2. Losses at the gene ends were 5 bases for V and 5 bases for J; bases not matched to a gene: 10. CDR3 length: 15 amino acids. Germline values: CDR1 DFQATT, CDR2 SNEGSKA (reference sequence). CDR3 residues: CSAPLLTSGSDEQYF. CDR3 DNA, as far as it was read: TGCAGTGCTCCCCTCCTGACTAGCGGGAGCGACGAG.

Details on this clone: The read terminates 3 residues before the CDR3 end, so the remaining end is supplied by the germline J gene. The rearrangement links TRBV29-1 to TRBJ2-5; 8 bases agree with TRBD1. J was trimmed by 5 bases and V by 8 bases; bases with no gene match: 7. Germline V lookup: CDR1 SQVTM, CDR2 ANQGSEA. This CDR3 comprises 12 residues. CDR3 bases read: TGCAGCTTACGGACAGGGAGGGAGACC. This gives the protein CSLRTGRET. The complete CDR3 sequence is CSLRTGRETQYF.

Concerning this clone: The read comes to an end 3 residues before the CDR3 does, leaving the germline J gene to fill in the end. This sequence joins TRBV5-1 and TRBJ2-2; 7 positions agree with TRBD1. V dropped 2 bases and J dropped 1; count of bases not matched to a gene: 14. The CDR3 totals 19 residues. Germline lookup yields CDR1 SGHRS and CDR2 YFSETQ. Incomplete CDR3 DNA: TGCGCCAGCAGCTTTTCCCCAAGCAGGGGGAATTGGAACACCGGGGAG. Amino acids: CASSFSPSRGNWNTGE. From start to end, the CDR3 is CASSFSPSRGNWNTGELFF.

With respect to this clone: The read is 3 residues too short to cover the CDR3 end, so that end is filled in from the germline J gene. The rearrangement uses TRBV30 and TRBJ1-2; weak D call: TRBD1 (6 bases). CDR3 length: 14 amino acids. Germline V gene lookup returns CDR1 GTSNPN and CDR2 SVGIG (reference sequence). V was shortened by 2 bases and J by 0 bases, with 10 bases between the two germline ends. The CDR3: CAWSRAGANYGYTF. The part of the CDR3 DNA that was read is TGTGCCTGGAGTAGGGCAGGGGCTAACTATGGC.

A remark on this clone: The DNA ends 3 residues before the CDR3 does, and the rest of the CDR3 is filled in from the germline J gene. The chain has TRBV6-2 or TRBV6-3 and TRBJ1-5, with D uncertain. Germline-derived CDR1 and CDR2 are MNHEY and SVGEGT. Between the trimmed V and J ends, which lost 2 bases and 6 bases, there was a span of 5 bases. This CDR3 region has 12 residues. CDR3 DNA, as far as it was read: TGTGCCAGCAGTTACCAACTTCAGCCC. Translated: CASSYQLQP. The entire CDR3 is CASSYQLQPQHF.

A note on this clone: The read gets to within 3 residues of the CDR3 end, and the germline J gene fills in the rest. The rearrangement uses TRBV19 and TRBJ1-4, with 8 bases fitting TRBD1. Trimming at V came to 7 bases and at J to 4 bases, leaving 5 bases not matched to a gene. This CDR3 is 14 amino acids long. Per the germline V gene, CDR1 is LNHDA and CDR2 is SQIVND (reference sequence). The CDR3 is CASNPDRGNEKLFF. CDR3 bases read: TGTGCCAGTAACCCCGACAGGGGTAATGAAAAA.

Concerning this clone: The read terminates 3 residues before the CDR3 end, so the remaining end is supplied by the germline J gene. The rearrangement joins TRBV20-1 to TRBJ2-2; the match to TRBD2 covers 7 bases. The CDR3 has 14 residues. The germline CDR1 and CDR2 sequences are DFQATT and SNEGSKA (reference sequence). With V trimmed by 2 bases and J by 4 bases, 4 bases remained unmatched. CDR3 amino acids: CSARRGSTTGELFF. The sequenced part of the CDR3 DNA is TGCAGTGCTAGACGCGGGAGTACCACCGGGGAG.

Details on this clone: The read comes to an end 3 residues before the CDR3 does, leaving the germline J gene to fill in the end. The chain recombines TRBV18 with TRBJ2-5; tentative D call: TRBD1 (6 bases). The CDR3 is 14 amino acids. Germline values: CDR1 KGHSH, CDR2 LQKENI. With 3 bases removed from V and 7 bases from J, the gap between germline ends came to 15 bases. The CDR3 here is CASSPISKGGTQYF. CDR3 bases read: TGTGCCAGCTCACCGATAAGTAAAGGGGGGACC.

As for this clone: The read is 3 residues too short to cover the CDR3 end, so that end is filled in from the germline J gene. The genes are TRBV30 and TRBJ1-6, with a weak D call TRBD1 (6 bases). Trimming took 3 bases from V and 7 from J, leaving 16 bases between them. The CDR3 spans 15 residues. Germline CDR1 reads GTSNPN; CDR2 reads SVGIG (reference sequence). Here the CDR3 reads CAWSGLRGQNSPLHF. The CDR3 bases that were read are TGTGCCTGGAGCGGACTTCGAGGACAGAATTCACCC.

For this clone: Mismatch with germline at one junction end may stem from a read error. The read ends 3 residues before the CDR3 terminus; that terminus is restored from the germline J gene. The V and J genes are TRBV6-1 and TRBJ2-4; 8 nucleotides line up with TRBD1. Germline values: CDR1 MNHNS, CDR2 SASEGT. This CDR3 spans 17 amino acids. The sequenced CDR3 bases are TGTGCCAGCAGCGAAGACAGGGGCCCCGTAGCCAAAAACATT. Protein: CASSEDRGPVAKNI. The whole CDR3 protein is CASSEDRGPVAKNIQYF.

This CDR3 is CASSGGSGTDTQYF. CDR3 DNA (partial): TGTGCCAGCAGTGGCGGGAGTGGGACAGATACG. The chain combines TRBV11-1 with TRBJ2-3, with 7 bases identical to TRBD2. The CDR3 end is not reached by the read, which stops 3 residues before it; the germline J gene fills it in. The germline CDR1 and CDR2 sequences are SGHAT and FQDESV (reference sequence). There are 14 residues in the CDR3. J lost 3 bases, V lost 6 bases, and 6 bases had no gene match. Complete variable domain (other parts from reference TRBV11-1 and TRBJ2-3): EAEVAQSPRYKITEKSQAVAFWCDPISGHATLYWYRQILGQGPELLVQFQDESVVDDSQLPKDRFSAERLKGVDSTLKIQPAELGDSAMYLCASSGGSGTDTQYFGPGTRLTVL.

The CDR3 here is CASSLSTRSYEQYF. The sequenced part of the CDR3 DNA is TGTGCCAGCAGCTTATCTACGCGCTCCTACGAG. J is TRBJ2-7 and V is TRBV7-9; D ambiguous. The sequence runs out 3 residues before the end of the CDR3; the remainder is reconstructed from the germline J gene. Germline CDR1 and CDR2: SEHNR and FQNEAQ (reference sequence). This CDR3 is 14 amino acids long. Trimming shortened V by 2 bases and J by 0 bases, and 8 bases separated the two germline ends.

Points on this clone: The CDR3 extends 3 residues past the end of the read, so its final part is completed from the germline J gene. This chain connects TRBV6-2 or TRBV6-3 to TRBJ2-5, with TRBD2 identical over 12 bases. Germline values: CDR1 MNHEY, CDR2 SVGEGT. The V segment lost 4 bases and the J segment 4 bases; nucleotides outside the gene matches: 4. The CDR3 totals 15 residues. The CDR3 here is CASSSGLAGLETQYF. The part of the CDR3 DNA that was read is TGTGCCAGCAGTTCGGGACTAGCGGGCTTAGAGACC.

With regard to this clone: The CDR3 end lies 3 residues beyond the end of the read and is filled in from the germline J gene. The chain couples TRBV7-3 to TRBJ2-2; 10 bases match TRBD2. This CDR3 contains 18 residues. Germline V gives CDR1 SGHTA, CDR2 FQGTGA. Germline trimming cut 1 base from V and 0 bases from J; bases unmatched to any gene: 5. CDR3 protein: CASSLKGSGRSNTGELFF. CDR3 bases read: TGTGCCAGCAGCTTAAAGGGTAGCGGGAGGTCGAACACCGGGGAG.

The CDR3 reads CATRRGTSTDTQYF. The part of the CDR3 DNA that was read is TGTGCCACCCGGCGGGGGACTAGCACAGATACG. This rearrangement joins TRBV19 to TRBJ2-3; 7 positions match TRBD2. The read ends 3 residues early relative to the CDR3; the germline J gene fills the gap. This CDR3 is built from 14 residues. Germline CDR1 LNHDA, CDR2 SQIVND (reference sequence). With V trimmed by 10 bases and J by 0 bases, 7 bases remained unmatched.